This T cell receptor (beta chain) was documented in a study of response to subunit inactivated influenza vaccine. Broader study findings: It was suggested by the authors that few new T cells are recruited by each seasonal influenza vaccination.

TCRdb analysed the RT-PCR reads with MiXCR anew, one entry per CDR3 protein. The sample contains over 450,000 distinct CDR3 sequences, approximately 13% of which appear only once. Concerning this clonotype itself: Antigen specificity is unknown.

The CDR3 is 17 residues long. Trimming at V came to 0 bases and at J to 9 bases, leaving 7 bases not matched to a gene. Source: PBMCs from blood, taken more than 35 days after vaccination. The origin of this receptor is a man between 45 and 60 years old who received an inactivated influenza vaccine. The chain carries TRBV12-3 or TRBV12-4 and TRBJ2-1; 14 positions agree with TRBD2. In DNA form, the CDR3 reads TGTGCCAGCAGTTTAGCCCAGACTAGCGGGGGGGATATTGAGCAGTTCTTC. This sequence encodes CASSLAQTSGGDIEQFF.